This T cell receptor (beta chain) stems from a study of human T cells and chemical hapten exposure. At the level of the study: 2% DPC was applied to 2 cm by 2 cm of upper inner arm skin for sensitization. Patches that contained 0.01% DPC were applied to the upper back and read at 6 days. Study-wide results and caveats: Relative to control repertoires, expanded TCRs gave rise to significantly more large CDR3 similarity clusters.

The library labeled individual cDNA molecules by adding unique molecular identifiers to them. TCRdb reprocessed the RACE reads via MiXCR and lists one record per CDR3 protein. The sample consists of about 84,000 distinct CDR3 sequences, 10% to 14% of them appearing once. As for this clonotype: Its antigen is unidentified.

Time point here: patch test 3, about 24 weeks after DPC sensitization. The treatment is: therapeutic diphenylcyclopropenone sensitization with weekly scalp DPC. Germline values: CDR1 SGHVS, CDR2 FNYEAQ. The CDR3 is made up of 13 amino acids. V was pared by 5 bases and J by 5 bases, with 10 bases between. The rearrangement links TRBV7-6 to TRBJ1-5; D call uncertain. Sequenced here: whole blood, sampled in connection with sensitization to the hapten diphenylcyclopropenone (DPC). The TCR sequence derives from a woman in her fifties or sixties with alopecia areata. Some clones in this sample may be carry-over from other donors' samples. The CDR3, as DNA: TGTGCCAGCAGCCCTGAGGCGTATCAGCCCCAGCATTTT. Residues: CASSPEAYQPQHF.